This note documents a single T cell receptor beta chain sequence. The table lists this clone with a count of one. No antigen is known for it. Base qualities are not provided; no much larger clone lies one nucleotide away. Memory CD4+ T cells were sorted ex vivo from peripheral blood of narcolepsy patients and healthy controls for TCR Vbeta sequencing. This sample was included in a study of T cells in narcolepsy (dated by TCRdb to the late 2010s). Some background on the complete study: The study enrolled patients with narcolepsy type 1 or type 2 (NT1, NT2) together with healthy control donors. The study used TCR Vbeta sequencing to track clonotypes in blood and CSF while looking for autoreactive T cells in narcolepsy patients that target self-antigens of hypocretin neurons (hypocretin, TRIB2).

What the work shows at the level of the full study, not this receptor alone: No sequences matching autoreactive T cell clones were contained in some blood memory CD4+ repertoires from patients and controls. Autoreactive clonotypes were reported to be detected serially in the blood of the same patients and of different patients, but not in the blood of healthy controls. In plots comparing CSF and blood CD4+ T cell clonotypes from the same patient, HCRT-specific and TRIB2-specific autoreactive clonotypes were highlighted. Patients and controls had similar numbers of sequenced blood memory CD4+ clonotypes, with averages of around 40,000 in patients and roughly 36,000 in controls.

The receptor library was made with the immunoSEQ multiplex PCR assay. This immuneACCESS table, as held by TCRdb, lists in-frame sequences with V and J called but not all clones. Of the missing ones, under half trace to an unresolved V gene in checked studies; the others have no known cause. The sample table shows 30,000 to 40,000 clones, and 75% to 85% are seen once. Roughly 2.6% of the sample comes from the top ten. Measured from the cysteine to the phenylalanine, the CDR3 is 16 residues long. Only CDR3 DNA is held: 48 bases, read in frame from base 1. The CDR1 and CDR2 encoded by the germline V gene are MNHEY and SVGAGI. Cut back by 0 bases and 0 bases, the V and J ends lie 9 bases apart.

This TCR derives from a human donor with narcolepsy. Specimen: CD45RA- memory CD4+ T cells from PBMCs. The cell subset or site label, as the study defines it: memory T cells sorted ex vivo from peripheral blood. The receptor chain draws on TRBV6-5 and TRBJ2-4, and perhaps TRBD1 as D gene, on 6 matching bases. The DNA reads as follows: TGTGCCAGCAGTTACTCGGACAGACTAGCCAAAAACATTCAGTACTTC. Protein translation: CASSYSDRLAKNIQYF.